The entry below gives a single TCR beta chain sequence along with its context. Antigen unknown. The record originates from a study of blood T cells in healthy people across ages. Using a J-beta primer mix together with a sample-barcoded 5' primer, a second PCR was run for roughly 7 to 11 cycles. MiXCR was run by TCRdb on the 5' RACE reads, yielding one entry per CDR3 protein. The table records around 1.1 million distinct CDR3 sequences, approximately 38% of them present only once. Findings and limits, study-wide: Naive T cell percentage by flow cytometry tracked strongly with beta diversity.

V lost 4 bases, J lost 0 bases, and 9 bases lay in between. Per germline, CDR1 LGHDT and CDR2 YNNKEL (reference sequence). This CDR3 has 14 residues. Every sample yielded at least 6.5 million isolated PBMCs. The receptor was derived from a man aged 18 to 30 in good health. Sequenced: blood. The chain has TRBV3-1 and TRBJ1-1, with D unresolved. This CDR3 is CASSPSAMNTEAFF. Written as DNA, the CDR3 is TGTGCCAGCAGCCCCTCCGCTATGAACACTGAAGCTTTCTTT.